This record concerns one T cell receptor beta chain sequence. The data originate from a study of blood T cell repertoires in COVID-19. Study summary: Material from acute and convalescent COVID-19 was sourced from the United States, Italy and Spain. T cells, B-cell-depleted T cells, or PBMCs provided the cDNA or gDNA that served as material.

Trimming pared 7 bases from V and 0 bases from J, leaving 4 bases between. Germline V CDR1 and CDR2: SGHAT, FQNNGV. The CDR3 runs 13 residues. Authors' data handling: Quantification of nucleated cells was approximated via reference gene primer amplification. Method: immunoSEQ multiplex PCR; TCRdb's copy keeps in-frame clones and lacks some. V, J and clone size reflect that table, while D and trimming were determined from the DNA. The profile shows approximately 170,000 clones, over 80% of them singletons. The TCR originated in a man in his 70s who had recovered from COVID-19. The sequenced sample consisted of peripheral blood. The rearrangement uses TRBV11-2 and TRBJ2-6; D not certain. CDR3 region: CASKYSGANVLTF. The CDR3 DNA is TGTGCCAGCAAATACTCTGGGGCCAACGTCCTGACTTTC.